One sample yielded the 25 T cell receptor beta chains listed below, sequenced in a study of blood T cell repertoires in COVID-19. The method was immunoSEQ multiplex PCR; TCRdb's version includes in-frame clones alone and lacks a portion of them. The sample lists about 330,000 clones; nearly 90% were seen once. The sequencing sample was made of PBMCs or T cells enriched from blood (not recorded which). The origin of the receptors is a woman in her twenties or thirties who had recovered from COVID-19.

This clone was seen only a few times. The chain couples TRBV25-1 to TRBJ1-1; tentative D call: TRBD1 (5 bases). The CDR3 is 13 residues long. CDR1 MGHDK and CDR2 SYGVNS come from the germline V gene. The V end lost 4 bases, the J end lost 0 bases, and 6 bases lay between the germline ends. The CDR3 sequence: CASSGGVNTEAFF. DNA of the CDR3: TGTGCCAGCAGTGGGGGGGTGAACACTGAAGCTTTCTTT.

The CDR3 region is CASSQVRQLGYTF. In nucleotides, the CDR3 is TGCGCCAGCAGCCAAGTCCGACAGCTTGGCTACACCTTC. The chain uses TRBV4-1 and TRBJ1-2; the D gene is possibly TRBD1 (5 bases). V lost 1 base and J lost 7, with 10 bases in between. This CDR3 is 13 amino acids long. Germline V gene lookup returns CDR1 MGHRA and CDR2 YSYEKL.

This clone has only a few counts. The chain uses TRBV14 and TRBJ1-2; D is unresolved. The germline V and J ends were trimmed by 2 bases and 0 bases, with 10 bases remaining between them. The CDR3 has 15 amino acids. Germline lookup yields CDR1 SGHDN and CDR2 FVKESK. CDR3 nucleotide sequence: TGTGCCAGCAGCCAAAACTACGGAGCTAACTATGGCTACACCTTC. It yields the protein CASSQNYGANYGYTF.

CDR3 loop: CSVERGATNEKLFF. The CDR3 DNA sequence: TGCAGCGTTGAAAGGGGTGCAACTAATGAAAAACTGTTTTTT. The rearrangement uses TRBV29-1 and TRBJ1-4; perhaps TRBD1 as D (5 bases). Trimming removed 2 bases at V and 0 bases at J, with 7 bases between. This CDR3 region has 14 residues. Germline values: CDR1 SQVTM, CDR2 ANQGSEA.

The chain is built from TRBV4-1 and TRBJ1-6; D call uncertain. V was shortened by 3 bases and J by 8 bases, with 11 bases between the two germline ends. There are 14 residues in the CDR3. The germline CDR1 and CDR2 sequences are MGHRA and YSYEKL. CDR3 sequence (DNA): TGCGCCAGCAGCCAGGACTCGGTGGATTCACCCCTCCACTTT. It encodes CASSQDSVDSPLHF.

V and J are TRBV3-1 (or the pseudogene TRBV3-2) and TRBJ1-4, with D uncertain. Trimming cost V 0 bases and J 0 bases, with 8 bases left between them. Germline CDR1 LGHDT, CDR2 YNNKEL (reference sequence). The CDR3 is 16 residues long. The CDR3 DNA sequence: TGTGCCAGCAGCCAAGATCTCGCGGCAACTAATGAAAAACTGTTTTTT. Translating gives CASSQDLAATNEKLFF.

As concerns this clone: The same CDR3 also results from other DNA sequences found in this sample. This CDR3 is CASSTDRGRNYGYTF. CDR3 DNA sequence: TGTGCCAGTAGTACCGACAGGGGGCGGAACTATGGCTACACCTTC. The chain is built from TRBV19 and TRBJ1-2; 10 bases are shared with TRBD1. This CDR3 contains 15 residues. V lost 4 bases and J lost 2; bases outside the gene matches: 4. Germline loops: CDR1 LNHDA, CDR2 SQIVND (reference sequence). The whole variable domain, remainder taken from reference TRBV19 and TRBJ1-2, is DGGITQSPKYLFRKEGQNVTLSCEQNLNHDAMYWYRQDPGQGLRLIYYSQIVNDFQKGDIAEGYSVSREKKESFPLTVTSAQKNPTAFYLCASSTDRGRNYGYTFGSGTRLTVV.

CDR3 protein: CASSGGYEQYF. The CDR3 coding sequence is TGTGCCAGCAGCGGGGGCTACGAGCAGTACTTC. J is TRBJ2-7 and V is TRBV25-1, with D maybe TRBD2 (6 bases). The CDR3 spans 11 residues. Germline CDR1 is MGHDK and CDR2 is SYGVNS. The V end was cut by 6 bases, the J end by 3 bases, with 6 bases between.

V gene TRBV4-2 combines with J gene TRBJ2-1; maybe TRBD2 (7 bases). V was pared by 6 bases and J by 8 bases, with 26 bases between. The CDR3 totals 17 residues. Germline CDR1 reads LGHNA; CDR2 reads YNFKEQ. CDR3 in amino acids: CASSHSRAGEGSDEQFF. DNA for the CDR3: TGTGCCAGCAGTCACTCTCGGGCAGGGGAGGGATCGGATGAGCAGTTCTTC.

The chain couples TRBV18 to TRBJ2-7, with D hard to call. Trimming took 4 bases from V and 2 from J, leaving 9 bases between them. The germline V gene has CDR1 KGHSH and CDR2 LQKENI. CDR3 length equals 13 residues. This chain's CDR3 is CASSLEQTYEQYF. Written as DNA, the CDR3 is TGTGCCAGCTCACTGGAACAGACCTACGAGCAGTACTTC.

V usage is TRBV7-8 and J usage is TRBJ1-1; 9 bases are shared with TRBD1. Germline CDR1 reads SGHVS; CDR2 reads FQNEAQ. V shed 2 bases and J 3 bases; nucleotides not matched to a gene: 7. This CDR3 is 16 amino acids long. The CDR3 DNA reads TGTGCCAGCAGCTTATCCAAACAGGGGGCGGACACTGAAGCTTTCTTT. It specifies CASSLSKQGADTEAFF.

The rearrangement links TRBV19 to TRBJ1-5; D might be TRBD1 (6 bases). CDR1 is LNHDA, CDR2 SQIVND, per germline (reference sequence). Trimming took 3 bases from V and 6 from J, leaving 12 bases between them. The CDR3 runs to 14 residues. The CDR3 DNA reads TGTGCCAGTAGTATGACAGGCACGGTTCAGCCCCAGCATTTT. This codes for CASSMTGTVQPQHF.

The genes are TRBV29-1 and TRBJ2-1, with TRBD2 identical over 9 bases. CDR1 is SQVTM, CDR2 ANQGSEA, per germline. CDR3 length: 11 residues. V shed 7 bases, J shed 15 bases, and the junction held 10 bases outside the gene matches. Here the CDR3 DNA reads TGCAGCGGCGGCGCGCGGGGGGGCGGGTTCTTC. It codes for CSGGARGGGFF.

This clone came up once. This chain joins TRBV2 and TRBJ1-1; D ambiguous. This CDR3 region has 13 residues. Germline V gene lookup returns CDR1 SNHLY and CDR2 FYNNEI. Trimming pared 6 bases from V and 6 bases from J, leaving 14 bases between. In DNA form, the CDR3 reads TGTGCCAGCAGCCCCACCGAGGGCTCTGAAGCTTTCTTT. This translates into CASSPTEGSEAFF.

V gene TRBV4-1 combines with J gene TRBJ2-1; a possible D gene is TRBD1 (5 bases). Trimming cost V 4 bases and J 0 bases, with 10 bases left between them. Germline V gene sequence: CDR1 MGHRA, CDR2 YSYEKL. The CDR3 spans 15 residues. CDR3 coding DNA: TGCGCCAGCAGCCCGACAGCTAGCTCCTACAATGAGCAGTTCTTC. Translation: CASSPTASSYNEQFF.

The chain is built from TRBV30 and TRBJ2-7; no reliable D call. The CDR3 runs 12 residues. The V gene lost 0 bases and the J gene lost 2 bases, with 5 bases spanning the gap. The germline CDR1 and CDR2 sequences are GTSNPN and SVGIG (reference sequence). The CDR3 is CAWSVIAYEQYF. As DNA, the CDR3 is TGTGCCTGGAGTGTAATCGCCTACGAGCAGTACTTC.

The chain employs TRBV11-2 and TRBJ2-7; 11 bases fit TRBD2. The trim removed 7 bases at V and 2 bases at J, leaving 10 bases unmatched. Germline assignment: CDR1 SGHAT and CDR2 FQNNGV. CDR3 size: 16 residues. CDR3 sequence: CASTNKLAGATYEQYF. CDR3 nucleotide sequence: TGTGCCAGCACCAACAAACTAGCGGGGGCTACCTACGAGCAGTACTTC.

The J gene is TRBJ1-6, the V gene TRBV5-5; no clear D gene. V lost 5 bases, J lost 4 bases, and 10 bases lay in between. The length of the CDR3 is 14 residues. The V gene's germline CDR1 is SGHKS and CDR2 YYEKEE (reference sequence). CDR3 region: CASRRGEYNSPLHF. The DNA of the CDR3 is TGTGCCAGCAGACGTGGGGAGTATAATTCACCCCTCCACTTT.

The rearrangement uses TRBV4-2 and TRBJ2-7, with 9 bases lining up with TRBD2. In germline, CDR1 is LGHNA, CDR2 YNFKEQ. The CDR3 has 19 amino acids. After removal of 0 bases from V and 3 bases from J, the junction contained 15 bases not matched to a gene. In DNA form, the CDR3 reads TGTGCCAGCAGCCAAGATCAGGTCTTGGGCGGGGGGGAAAACTACGAGCAGTACTTC. Amino acid sequence: CASSQDQVLGGGENYEQYF.

This sequence joins TRBV2 and TRBJ2-2, with D maybe TRBD2 (6 bases). The germline V and J ends were trimmed by 2 bases and 0 bases, with 10 bases remaining between them. There are 16 residues in the CDR3. CDR1 is SNHLY and CDR2 is FYNNEI in the germline V gene. The CDR3 sequence is CASSERRGANTGELFF. Written as DNA, the CDR3 is TGTGCCAGCAGTGAACGGCGGGGAGCGAACACCGGGGAGCTGTTTTTT.

The J gene is TRBJ2-7, the V gene TRBV6-5, with 9 positions matching TRBD1. V shed 5 bases, J shed 0 bases, and the junction held 5 bases outside the gene matches. This CDR3 has 15 amino acids. Germline CDR1 reads MNHEY; CDR2 reads SVGAGI. CDR3: CASSPGTGSSYEQYF. The CDR3, as DNA: TGTGCCAGCAGTCCGGGGACAGGGAGCTCCTACGAGCAGTACTTC.

The rearrangement links TRBV27 to TRBJ1-1; D is ambiguous. Germline V CDR1 and CDR2: MNHEY, SMNVEV (reference sequence). V was shortened by 7 bases and J by 3 bases, with 18 bases between the two germline ends. The CDR3 has 15 amino acids. This CDR3 reads CASTPVGGQHTEAFF. The CDR3 coding sequence is TGTGCCAGCACCCCGGTTGGAGGCCAACACACTGAAGCTTTCTTT.

Turning to this clone: A far bigger clonotype differs at one base, so this is likely a read error. The chain recombines TRBV14 with TRBJ1-4; no firm D call. This CDR3 is built from 13 residues. Trimming left V 4 bases short and J 6 bases short, with 9 bases between. Looked up from germline, CDR1 is SGHDN and CDR2 is FVKESK. The CDR3 nucleotides are TGTGCCAGCAGCCCTCAGTGTTATGAAAAACTGTTTTTT. It encodes CASSPQCYEKLFF.

The chain combines TRBV6-5 with TRBJ1-4, with 7 bases that match TRBD1. With V trimmed by 8 bases and J by 9 bases, 15 bases remained unmatched. This CDR3 comprises 15 residues. CDR1 is MNHEY and CDR2 is SVGAGI in the germline V gene. CDR3 bases: TGTGCCAGCGCCCGAAGGGCAGGGGGATTGCAAAAACTGTTTTTT. It specifies CASARRAGGLQKLFF.

The V and J genes are TRBV3-1 (or the pseudogene TRBV3-2) and TRBJ1-5; D unresolved. The germline CDR1 and CDR2 sequences are LGHDT and YNNKEL (reference sequence). V was clipped by 4 bases and J by 0 bases, with 7 bases between them. The CDR3 runs to 14 residues. The CDR3 sequence: CASSPTFSNQPQHF. CDR3 nucleotides: TGTGCCAGCAGCCCGACTTTTAGCAATCAGCCCCAGCATTTT.